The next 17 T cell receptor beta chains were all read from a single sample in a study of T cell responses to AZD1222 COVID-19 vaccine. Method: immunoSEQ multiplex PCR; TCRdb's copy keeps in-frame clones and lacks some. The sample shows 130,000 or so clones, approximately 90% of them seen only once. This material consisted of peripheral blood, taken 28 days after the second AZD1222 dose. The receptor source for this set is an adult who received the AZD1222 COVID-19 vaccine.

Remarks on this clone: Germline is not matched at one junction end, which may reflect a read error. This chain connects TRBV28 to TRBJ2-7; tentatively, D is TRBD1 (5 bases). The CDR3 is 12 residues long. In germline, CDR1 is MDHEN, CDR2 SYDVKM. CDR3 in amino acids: CGSSLSGYEQYF. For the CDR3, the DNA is TGTGGCAGCAGTTTGTCAGGGTACGAGCAGTACTTC.

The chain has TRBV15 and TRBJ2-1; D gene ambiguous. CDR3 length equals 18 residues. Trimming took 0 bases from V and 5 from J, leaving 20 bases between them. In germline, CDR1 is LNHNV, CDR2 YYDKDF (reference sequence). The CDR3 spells CATSRDRRTQTPHNEQFF. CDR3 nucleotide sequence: TGTGCCACCAGCAGAGATAGGCGGACGCAAACACCCCACAATGAGCAGTTCTTC.

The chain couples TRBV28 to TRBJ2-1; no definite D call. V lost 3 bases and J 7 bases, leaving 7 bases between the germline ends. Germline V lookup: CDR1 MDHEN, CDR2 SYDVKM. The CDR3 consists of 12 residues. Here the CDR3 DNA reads TGTGCCAGCAGTTTTGTGGCGAATGAGCAGTTCTTC. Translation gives CASSFVANEQFF.

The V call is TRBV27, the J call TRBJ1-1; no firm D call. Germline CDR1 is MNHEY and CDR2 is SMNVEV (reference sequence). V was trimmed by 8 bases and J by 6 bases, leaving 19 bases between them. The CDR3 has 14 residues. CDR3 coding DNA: TGTGCCAGCCCTTCCCGGTGGTCTGGGGCTGAAGCTTTCTTT. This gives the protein CASPSRWSGAEAFF.

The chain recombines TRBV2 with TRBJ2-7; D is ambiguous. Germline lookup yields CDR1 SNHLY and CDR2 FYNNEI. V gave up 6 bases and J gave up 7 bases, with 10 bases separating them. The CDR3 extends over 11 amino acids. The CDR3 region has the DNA TGTGCCAGCAGCGTTATTAGGGAGCAGTACTTC. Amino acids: CASSVIREQYF.

CDR3 region: CAASAQGSNQPQHF. The CDR3 region has the DNA TGTGCCGCCAGCGCCCAGGGTAGCAATCAGCCCCAGCATTTT. The J gene is TRBJ1-5, the V gene TRBV10-3; D might be TRBD1 (5 bases). Germline CDR1 reads ENHRY; CDR2 reads SYGVKD. This CDR3 has 14 amino acids. Deletions cut 11 bases from V and 0 bases from J, with 14 bases between.

The CDR3: CASRGNLYGYTF. CDR3 sequence (DNA): TGTGCCAGCAGGGGGAATCTCTATGGCTACACCTTC. The chain is built from TRBV28 and TRBJ1-2; D is unclear. CDR3 size: 12 residues. Trimming shortened V by 6 bases and J by 4 bases, and 9 bases separated the two germline ends. CDR1 and CDR2 from the germline V gene are MDHEN and SYDVKM.

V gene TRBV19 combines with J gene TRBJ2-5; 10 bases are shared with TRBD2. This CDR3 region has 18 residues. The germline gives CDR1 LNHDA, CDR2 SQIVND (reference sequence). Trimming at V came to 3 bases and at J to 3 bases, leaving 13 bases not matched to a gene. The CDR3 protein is CASSIFPRASGSEETQYF. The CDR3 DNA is TGTGCCAGTAGTATTTTTCCCAGGGCTAGCGGGAGTGAAGAGACCCAGTACTTC.

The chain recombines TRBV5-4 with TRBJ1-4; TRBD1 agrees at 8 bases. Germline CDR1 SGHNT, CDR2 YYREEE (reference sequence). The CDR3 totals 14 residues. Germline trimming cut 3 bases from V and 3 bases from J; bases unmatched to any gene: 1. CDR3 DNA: TGTGCCAGCAGCTCGGGACAGGCTAATGAAAAACTGTTTTTT. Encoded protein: CASSSGQANEKLFF. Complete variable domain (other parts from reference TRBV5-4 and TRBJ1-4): ETGVTQSPTHLIKTRGQQVTLRCSSQSGHNTVSWYQQALGQGPQFIFQYYREEENGRGNFPPRFSGLQFPNYSSELNVNALELDDSALYLCASSSGQANEKLFFGSGTQLSVL.

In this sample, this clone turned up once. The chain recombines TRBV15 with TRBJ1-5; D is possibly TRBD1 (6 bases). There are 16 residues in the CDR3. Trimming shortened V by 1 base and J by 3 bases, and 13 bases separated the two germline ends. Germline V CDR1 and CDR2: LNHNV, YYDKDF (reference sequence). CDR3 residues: CATSRGPGQNNQPQHF. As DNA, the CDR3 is TGTGCCACCAGCAGAGGCCCCGGACAGAACAATCAGCCCCAGCATTTT.

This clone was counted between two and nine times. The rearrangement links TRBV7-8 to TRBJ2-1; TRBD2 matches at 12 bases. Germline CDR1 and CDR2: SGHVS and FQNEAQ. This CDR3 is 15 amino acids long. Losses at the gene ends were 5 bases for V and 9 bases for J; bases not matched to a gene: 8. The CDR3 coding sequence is TGTGCCAGCAGCCCCACTAGCGGGAGGAGCGGTGAGCAGTTCTTC. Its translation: CASSPTSGRSGEQFF.

The CDR3 here is CASRVDTTTLKNIQYF. The CDR3 DNA follows: TGTGCCAGCAGGGTGGACACTACCACACTTAAAAACATTCAGTACTTC. V is TRBV21-1 and J is TRBJ2-4; the table gives TRBD1 as D, unverified against the DNA. TRBV21-1 is shown as a pseudogene. This CDR3 has 16 residues.

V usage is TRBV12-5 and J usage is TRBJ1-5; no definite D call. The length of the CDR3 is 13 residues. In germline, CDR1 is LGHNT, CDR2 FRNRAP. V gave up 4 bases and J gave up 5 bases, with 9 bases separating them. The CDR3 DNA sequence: TGTGCTAGTGGTTCGGAGGACCATCAGCCCCAGCATTTT. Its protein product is CASGSEDHQPQHF.

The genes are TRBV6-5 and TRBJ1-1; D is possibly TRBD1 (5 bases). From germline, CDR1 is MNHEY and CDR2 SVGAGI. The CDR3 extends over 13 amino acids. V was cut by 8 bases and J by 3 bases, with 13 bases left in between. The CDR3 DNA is TGTGCCAGCTACCGGGGGTCCCACACTGAAGCTTTCTTT. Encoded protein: CASYRGSHTEAFF.

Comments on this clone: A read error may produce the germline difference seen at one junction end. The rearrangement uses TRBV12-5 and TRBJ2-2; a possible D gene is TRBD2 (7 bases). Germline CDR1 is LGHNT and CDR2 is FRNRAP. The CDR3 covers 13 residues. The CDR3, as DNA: TGTGCTTGTGGAAGGGGGGGAACCGGGGAGCTGTTTTTT. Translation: CACGRGGTGELFF.

CDR3 protein: CASRRTAVRVDTEAFF. CDR3 in DNA: TGTGCCAGCAGACGGACAGCGGTGAGGGTTGACACTGAAGCTTTCTTT. The chain has TRBV5-5 and TRBJ1-1; D possibly corresponds to TRBD1 (6 bases). The V end was cut by 5 bases, the J end by 3 bases, with 20 bases between. The V gene's germline CDR1 is SGHKS and CDR2 YYEKEE (reference sequence). This CDR3 comprises 16 residues.

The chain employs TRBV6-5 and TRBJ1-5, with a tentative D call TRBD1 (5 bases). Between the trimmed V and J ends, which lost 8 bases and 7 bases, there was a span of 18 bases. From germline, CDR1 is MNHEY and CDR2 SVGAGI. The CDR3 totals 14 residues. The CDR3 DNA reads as TGTGCCAGCGTGGTGAGCCTGGGGGGGCAGCCCCAGCATTTT. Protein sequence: CASVVSLGGQPQHF.